This record looks at one T cell receptor beta chain sequence and its context. The data derive from a study of T cells expressing NK-cell markers. The CDR3 consists of 15 residues. Per the germline V gene, CDR1 is MDHEN and CDR2 is SYDVKM. With UMIs, 5'RACE template switching was used to make TCR beta cDNA. Following a re-call of the 5' RACE reads, TCRdb has one entry per CDR3 protein and lacks DNA. Recorded for this sample: 500,000 to 600,000 distinct CDR3 sequences. The chain has TRBV28 and TRBJ1-6. This receptor was obtained from a young man in good health. The sample was blood T cells: a sorted CD56 or NKG2C T cell subset, CD4+ or CD8+ T cells, or bulk PBMC T cells (not recorded which). This chain's CDR3 is CASSLEGGGGSPLHF.